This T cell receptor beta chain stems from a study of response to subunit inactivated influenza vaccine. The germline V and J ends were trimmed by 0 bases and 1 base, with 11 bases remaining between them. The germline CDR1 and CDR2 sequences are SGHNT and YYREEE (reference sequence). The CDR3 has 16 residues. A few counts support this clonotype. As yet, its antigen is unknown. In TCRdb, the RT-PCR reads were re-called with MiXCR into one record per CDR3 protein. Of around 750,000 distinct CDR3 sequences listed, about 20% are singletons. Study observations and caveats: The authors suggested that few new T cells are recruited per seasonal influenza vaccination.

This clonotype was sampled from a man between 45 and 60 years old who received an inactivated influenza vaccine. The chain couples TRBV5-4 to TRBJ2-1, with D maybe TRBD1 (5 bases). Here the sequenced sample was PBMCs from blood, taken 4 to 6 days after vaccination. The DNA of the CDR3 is TGTGCCAGCAGCTTGGTGCTAGGGGAATCCTACAATGAGCAGTTCTTC. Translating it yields CASSLVLGESYNEQFF.